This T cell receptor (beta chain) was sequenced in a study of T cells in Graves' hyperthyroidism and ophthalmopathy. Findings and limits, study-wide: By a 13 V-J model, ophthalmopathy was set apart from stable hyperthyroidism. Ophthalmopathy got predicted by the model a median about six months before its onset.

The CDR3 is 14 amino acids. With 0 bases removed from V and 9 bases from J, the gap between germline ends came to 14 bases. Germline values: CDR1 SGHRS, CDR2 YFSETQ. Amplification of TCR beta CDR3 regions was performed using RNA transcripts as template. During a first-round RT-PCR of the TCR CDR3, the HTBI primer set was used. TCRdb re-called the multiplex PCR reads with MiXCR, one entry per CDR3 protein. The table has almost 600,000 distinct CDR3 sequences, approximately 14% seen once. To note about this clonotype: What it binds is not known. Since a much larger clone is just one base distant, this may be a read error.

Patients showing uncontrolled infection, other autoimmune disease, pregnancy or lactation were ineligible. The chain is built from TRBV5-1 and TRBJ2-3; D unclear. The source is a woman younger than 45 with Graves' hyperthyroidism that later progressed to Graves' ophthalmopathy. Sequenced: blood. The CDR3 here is CASSLDVSTPTQYF. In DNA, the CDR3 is TGCGCCAGCAGCTTGGACGTGTCGACGCCCACGCAGTATTTT.